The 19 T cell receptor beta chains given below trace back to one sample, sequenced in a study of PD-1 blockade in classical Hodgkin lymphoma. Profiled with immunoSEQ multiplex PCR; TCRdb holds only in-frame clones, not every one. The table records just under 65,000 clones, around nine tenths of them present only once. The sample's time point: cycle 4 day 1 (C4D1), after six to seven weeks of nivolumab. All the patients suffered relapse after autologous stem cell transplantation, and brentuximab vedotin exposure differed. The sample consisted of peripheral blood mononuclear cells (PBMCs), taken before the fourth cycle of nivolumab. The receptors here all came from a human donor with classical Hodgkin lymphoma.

CDR3: CASSYLVGGRGDTEAFF. DNA for the CDR3: TGTGCCAGCAGCTACCTCGTTGGGGGGCGCGGGGACACTGAAGCTTTCTTT. The chain uses TRBV5-6 and TRBJ1-1, with D possibly TRBD1 on 6 matching bases. V lost 3 bases and J lost 3, with 21 bases in between. The CDR3 sequence is 17 residues long. Germline assignment: CDR1 SGHDT and CDR2 YYEEEE. Based on the CDR3 plus reference TRBV5-6 and TRBJ1-1, the full variable domain is DAGVTQSPTHLIKTRGQQVTLRCSPKSGHDTVSWYQQALGQGPQFIFQYYEEEERQRGNFPDRFSGHQFPNYSSELNVNALLLGDSALYLCASSYLVGGRGDTEAFFGQGTRLTVV.

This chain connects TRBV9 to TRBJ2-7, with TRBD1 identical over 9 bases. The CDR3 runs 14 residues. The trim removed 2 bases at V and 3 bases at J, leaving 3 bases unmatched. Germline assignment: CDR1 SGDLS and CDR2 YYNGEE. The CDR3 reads CASSVGTGNYEQYF. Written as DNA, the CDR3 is TGTGCCAGCAGCGTCGGGACAGGGAACTACGAGCAGTACTTC.

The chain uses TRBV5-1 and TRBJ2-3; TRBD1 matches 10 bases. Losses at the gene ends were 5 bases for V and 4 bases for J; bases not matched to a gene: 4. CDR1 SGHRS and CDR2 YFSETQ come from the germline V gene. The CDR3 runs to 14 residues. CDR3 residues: CASRGTGAPDTQYF. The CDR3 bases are TGCGCCAGCAGGGGGACAGGGGCCCCAGATACGCAGTATTTT. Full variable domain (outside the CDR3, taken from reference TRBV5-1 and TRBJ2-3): KAGVTQTPRYLIKTRGQQVTLSCSPISGHRSVSWYQQTPGQGLQFLFEYFSETQRNKGNFPGRFSGRQFSNSRSEMNVSTLELGDSALYLCASRGTGAPDTQYFGPGTRLTVL.

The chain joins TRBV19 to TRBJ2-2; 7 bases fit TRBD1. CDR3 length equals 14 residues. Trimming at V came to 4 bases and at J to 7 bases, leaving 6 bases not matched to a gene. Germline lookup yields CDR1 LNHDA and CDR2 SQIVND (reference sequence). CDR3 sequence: CASSTKQGIGELFF. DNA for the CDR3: TGTGCCAGTAGTACAAAACAGGGGATCGGGGAGCTGTTTTTT.

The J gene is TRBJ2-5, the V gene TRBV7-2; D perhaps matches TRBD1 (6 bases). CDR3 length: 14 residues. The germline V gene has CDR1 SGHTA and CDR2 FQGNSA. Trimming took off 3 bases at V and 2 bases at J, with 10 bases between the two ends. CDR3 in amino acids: CASSLGTLQETQYF. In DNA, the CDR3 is TGTGCCAGCAGCTTGGGGACACTACAAGAGACCCAGTACTTC. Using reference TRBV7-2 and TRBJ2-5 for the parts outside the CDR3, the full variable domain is GAGVSQSPSNKVTEKGKDVELRCDPISGHTALYWYRQSLGQGLEFLIYFQGNSAPDKSGLPSDRFSAERTGGSVSTLTIQRTQQEDSAVYLCASSLGTLQETQYFGPGTRLLVL.

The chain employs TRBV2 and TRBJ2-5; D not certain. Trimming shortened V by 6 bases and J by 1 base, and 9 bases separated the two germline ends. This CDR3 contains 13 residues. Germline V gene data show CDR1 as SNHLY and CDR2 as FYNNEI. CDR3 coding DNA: TGTGCCAGCAGCGGGCAGGCCCAAGAGACCCAGTACTTC. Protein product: CASSGQAQETQYF.

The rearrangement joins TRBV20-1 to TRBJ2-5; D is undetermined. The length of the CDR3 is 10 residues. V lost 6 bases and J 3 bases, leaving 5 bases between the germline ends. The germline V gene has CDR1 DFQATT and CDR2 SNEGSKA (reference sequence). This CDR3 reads CSAGKETQYF. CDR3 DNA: TGCAGTGCGGGAAAAGAGACCCAGTACTTC.

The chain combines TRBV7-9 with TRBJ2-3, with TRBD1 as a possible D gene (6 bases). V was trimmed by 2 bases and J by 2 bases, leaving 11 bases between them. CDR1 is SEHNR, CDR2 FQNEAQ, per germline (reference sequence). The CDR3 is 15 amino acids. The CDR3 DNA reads TGTGCCAGCAGCTTAAGGCAGGGGAACACAGATACGCAGTATTTT. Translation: CASSLRQGNTDTQYF.

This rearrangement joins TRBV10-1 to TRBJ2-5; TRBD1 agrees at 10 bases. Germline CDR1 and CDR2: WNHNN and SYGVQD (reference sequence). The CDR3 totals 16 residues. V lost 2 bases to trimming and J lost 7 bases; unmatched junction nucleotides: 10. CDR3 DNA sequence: TGCGCCAGCAGTGAGGTTGCTGGACAGGGGGGACGGACCCAGTACTTC. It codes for CASSEVAGQGGRTQYF.

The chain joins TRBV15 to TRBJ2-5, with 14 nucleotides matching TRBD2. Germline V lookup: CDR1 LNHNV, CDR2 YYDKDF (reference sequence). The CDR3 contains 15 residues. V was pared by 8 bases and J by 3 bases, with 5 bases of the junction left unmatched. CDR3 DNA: TGTGCCACCCGCCCGGGACTAGCGGGGGAAGAGACCCAGTACTTC. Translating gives CATRPGLAGEETQYF.

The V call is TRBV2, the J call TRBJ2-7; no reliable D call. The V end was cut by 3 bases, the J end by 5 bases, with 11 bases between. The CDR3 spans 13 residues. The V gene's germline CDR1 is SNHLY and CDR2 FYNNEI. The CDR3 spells CASSESQAHEQYF. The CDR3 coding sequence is TGTGCCAGCAGTGAGTCCCAGGCGCACGAGCAGTACTTC. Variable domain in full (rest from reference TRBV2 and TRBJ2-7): EPEVTQTPSHQVTQMGQEVILRCVPISNHLYFYWYRQILGQKVEFLVSFYNNEISEKSEIFDDQFSVERPDGSNFTLKIRSTKLEDSAMYFCASSESQAHEQYFGPGTRLTVT.

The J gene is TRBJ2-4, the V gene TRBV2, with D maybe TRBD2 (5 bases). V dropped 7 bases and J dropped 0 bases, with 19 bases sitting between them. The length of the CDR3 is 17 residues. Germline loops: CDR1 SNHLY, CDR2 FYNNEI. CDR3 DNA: TGTGCCAGCACGAGGGTCAACGGTGGCCTAGCCAAAAACATTCAGTACTTC. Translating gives CASTRVNGGLAKNIQYF.

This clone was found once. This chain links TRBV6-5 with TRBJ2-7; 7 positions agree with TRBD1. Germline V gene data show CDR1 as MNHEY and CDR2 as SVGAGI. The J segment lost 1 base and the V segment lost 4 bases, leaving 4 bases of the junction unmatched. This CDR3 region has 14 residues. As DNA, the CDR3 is TGTGCCAGCAGTTTGTCGGACAGGTCCTACGAGCAGTACTTC. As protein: CASSLSDRSYEQYF.

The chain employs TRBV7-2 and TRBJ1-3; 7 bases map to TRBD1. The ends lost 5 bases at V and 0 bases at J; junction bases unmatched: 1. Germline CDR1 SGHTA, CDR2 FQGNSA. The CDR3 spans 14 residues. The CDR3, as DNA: TGTGCCAGCAGCAGACAGGGCTCTGGAAACACCATATATTTT. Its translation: CASSRQGSGNTIYF.

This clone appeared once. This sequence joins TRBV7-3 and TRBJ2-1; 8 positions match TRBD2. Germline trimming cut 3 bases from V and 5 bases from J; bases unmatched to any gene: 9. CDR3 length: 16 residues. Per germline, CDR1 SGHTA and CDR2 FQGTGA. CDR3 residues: CASSLGISGTNNEQFF. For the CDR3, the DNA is TGTGCCAGCAGCTTGGGCATTAGCGGGACTAACAATGAGCAGTTCTTC.

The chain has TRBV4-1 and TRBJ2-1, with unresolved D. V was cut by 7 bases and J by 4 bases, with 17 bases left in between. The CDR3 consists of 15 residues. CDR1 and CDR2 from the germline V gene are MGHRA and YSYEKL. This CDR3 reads CASKVTLAEYNEQFF. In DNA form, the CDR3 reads TGCGCCAGCAAGGTAACTTTAGCAGAATACAATGAGCAGTTCTTC.

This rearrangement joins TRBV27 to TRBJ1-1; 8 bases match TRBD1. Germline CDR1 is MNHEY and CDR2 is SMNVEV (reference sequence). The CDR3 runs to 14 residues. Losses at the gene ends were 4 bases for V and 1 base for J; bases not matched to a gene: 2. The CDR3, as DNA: TGTGCCAGCAGTTACGGGACAGGGAACACTGAAGCTTTCTTT. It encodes CASSYGTGNTEAFF.

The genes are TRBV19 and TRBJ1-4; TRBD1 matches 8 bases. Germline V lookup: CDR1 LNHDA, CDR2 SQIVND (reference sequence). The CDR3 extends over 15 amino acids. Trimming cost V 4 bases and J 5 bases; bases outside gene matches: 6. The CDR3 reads CASSTHDRGNEKLFF. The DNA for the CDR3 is TGTGCCAGTAGTACTCATGACAGGGGAAATGAAAAACTGTTTTTT.

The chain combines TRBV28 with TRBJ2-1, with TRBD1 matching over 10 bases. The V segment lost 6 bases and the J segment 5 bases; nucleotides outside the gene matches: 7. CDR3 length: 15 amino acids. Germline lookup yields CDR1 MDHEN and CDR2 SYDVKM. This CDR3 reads CASSNTGTGDNEQFF. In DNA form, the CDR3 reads TGTGCCAGCAGCAATACGGGGACAGGGGACAATGAGCAGTTCTTC. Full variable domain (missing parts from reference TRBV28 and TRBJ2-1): DVKVTQSSRYLVKRTGEKVFLECVQDMDHENMFWYRQDPGLGLRLIYFSYDVKMKEKGDIPEGYSVSREKKERFSLILESASTNQTSMYLCASSNTGTGDNEQFFGPGTRLTVL.